This T cell receptor beta chain derives from a study of blood T cell repertoires in COVID-19. The CDR3 sequence is 15 residues long. Trimming shortened V by 0 bases and J by 8 bases, and 15 bases separated the two germline ends. Germline CDR1 and CDR2: SGDLS and YYNGEE. Only in-frame clones appear in the TCRdb table, and some are missing; sequencing was by immunoSEQ multiplex PCR. Among approximately 220,000 clones listed, just over 85% were seen once. Recruitment covered fewer than 25 US areas and drew participants whose ages spanned about 18 to 89 years. Input material: PBMCs or T cells enriched from blood (not recorded which). The sequence was collected from a woman in her thirties or forties with acute COVID-19. V is TRBV9 and J is TRBJ1-5; D might be TRBD1 (5 bases). The CDR3, as DNA: TGTGCCAGCAGCGTAGGAGGCGGCAGGGCGGAGCCCCAGCATTTT. It encodes CASSVGGGRAEPQHF.